This T cell receptor (beta chain) originates from a study of T cell responses to AZD1222 COVID-19 vaccine. Study context: Analyses pooled second doses at about 4 or about 12 weeks.

This clone was recorded a few times. Its matching antigen is unknown. The V gene's germline CDR1 is MRHNA and CDR2 SNTAGT. This CDR3 is built from 15 residues. The trim removed 4 bases at V and 7 bases at J, leaving 3 bases unmatched. Overall study findings and caveats: Repertoires were sampled only after the peak T cell response. Regions 160-218 and 743-854 dominated among vaccine-associated CD4 TCRs spanning spike. Donors were mostly white British, more females; clonal diversity possibly underestimated.

Only in-frame clones appear in the TCRdb table, and some are missing; sequencing was by immunoSEQ multiplex PCR. The sample lists around 140,000 clones, 80% to 90% seen once, with 4.5% to 6.5% in the top ten. The receptor comes from an adult in good health. V and J are TRBV6-4 and TRBJ2-1; TRBD2 matches 14 bases. The sequencing here drew on peripheral blood, taken on day 0 of AZD1222 vaccination. CDR3 coding DNA: TGTGCCAGCAGTGTTGGGACTAGCGGGAGTAATGAGCAGTTCTTC. It is translated as CASSVGTSGSNEQFF.